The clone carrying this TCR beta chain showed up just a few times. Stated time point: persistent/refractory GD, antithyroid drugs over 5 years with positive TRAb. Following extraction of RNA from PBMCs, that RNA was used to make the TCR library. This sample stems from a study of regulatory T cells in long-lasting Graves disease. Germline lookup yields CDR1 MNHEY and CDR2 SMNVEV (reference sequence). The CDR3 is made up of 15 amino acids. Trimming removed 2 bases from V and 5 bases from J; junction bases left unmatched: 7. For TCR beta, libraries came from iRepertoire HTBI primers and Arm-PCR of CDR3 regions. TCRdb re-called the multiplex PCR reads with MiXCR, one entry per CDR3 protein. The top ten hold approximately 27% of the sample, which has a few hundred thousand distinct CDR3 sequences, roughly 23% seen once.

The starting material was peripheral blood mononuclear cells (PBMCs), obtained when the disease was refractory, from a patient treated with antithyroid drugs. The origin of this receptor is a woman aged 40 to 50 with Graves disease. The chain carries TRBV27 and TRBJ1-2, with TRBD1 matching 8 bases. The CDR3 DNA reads TGTGCCAGCAGTTTAACCGGACAGGGAGTATATGGCTACACCTTC. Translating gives CASSLTGQGVYGYTF.